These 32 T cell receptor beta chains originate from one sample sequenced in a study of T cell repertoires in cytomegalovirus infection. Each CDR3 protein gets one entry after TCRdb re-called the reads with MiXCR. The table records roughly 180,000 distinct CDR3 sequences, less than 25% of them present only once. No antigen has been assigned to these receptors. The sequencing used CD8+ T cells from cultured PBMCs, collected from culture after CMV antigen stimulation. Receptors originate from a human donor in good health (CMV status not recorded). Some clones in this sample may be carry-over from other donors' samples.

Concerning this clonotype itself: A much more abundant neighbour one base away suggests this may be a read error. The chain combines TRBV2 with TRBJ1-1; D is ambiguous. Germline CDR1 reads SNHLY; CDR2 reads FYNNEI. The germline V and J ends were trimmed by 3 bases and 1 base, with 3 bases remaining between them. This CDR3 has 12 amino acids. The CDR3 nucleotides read TGTGCCAGCAGTGAGAGGAACACTGAAGCTTTCTTT. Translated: CASSERNTEAFF.

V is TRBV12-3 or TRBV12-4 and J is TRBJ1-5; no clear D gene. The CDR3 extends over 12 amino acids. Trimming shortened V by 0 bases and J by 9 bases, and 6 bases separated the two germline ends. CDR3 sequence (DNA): TGTGCCAGCAGTTTAGCCCCGCCGCCCCAGCATTTT. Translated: CASSLAPPPQHF.

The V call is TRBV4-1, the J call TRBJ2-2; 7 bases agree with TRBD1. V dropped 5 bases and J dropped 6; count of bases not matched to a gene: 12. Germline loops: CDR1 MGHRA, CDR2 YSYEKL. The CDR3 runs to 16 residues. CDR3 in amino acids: CASSVRQGGISGELFF. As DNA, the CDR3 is TGCGCCAGCAGCGTCCGACAGGGTGGTATTTCCGGGGAGCTGTTTTTT.

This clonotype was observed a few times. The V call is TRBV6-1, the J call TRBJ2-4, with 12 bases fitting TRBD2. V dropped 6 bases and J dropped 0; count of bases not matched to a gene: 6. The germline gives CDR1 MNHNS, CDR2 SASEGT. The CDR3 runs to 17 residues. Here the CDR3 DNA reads TGTGCCAGCAGGCGACTAGCGGGGGAGATAGCCAAAAACATTCAGTACTTC. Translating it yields CASRRLAGEIAKNIQYF.

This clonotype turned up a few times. The CDR3 sequence is CASSKWTGDNEQFF. CDR3 DNA sequence: TGTGCCAGCAGCAAGTGGACAGGGGACAATGAGCAGTTCTTC. The chain carries TRBV7-2 and TRBJ2-1; 9 bases align to TRBD1. Trimming removed 5 bases from V and 5 bases from J; junction bases left unmatched: 4. This CDR3 is built from 14 residues. Germline V gene lookup returns CDR1 SGHTA and CDR2 FQGNSA.

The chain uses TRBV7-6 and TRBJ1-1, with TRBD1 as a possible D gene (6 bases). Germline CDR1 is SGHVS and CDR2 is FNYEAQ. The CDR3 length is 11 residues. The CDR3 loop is CAGVQGSEAFF. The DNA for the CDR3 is TGTGCGGGGGTTCAGGGGTCTGAAGCTTTCTTT.

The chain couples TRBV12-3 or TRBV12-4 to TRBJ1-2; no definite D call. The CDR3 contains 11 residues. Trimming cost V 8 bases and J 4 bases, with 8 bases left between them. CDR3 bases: TGTGCCAGCCGGAGCAGCTATGGCTACACCTTC. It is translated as CASRSSYGYTF.

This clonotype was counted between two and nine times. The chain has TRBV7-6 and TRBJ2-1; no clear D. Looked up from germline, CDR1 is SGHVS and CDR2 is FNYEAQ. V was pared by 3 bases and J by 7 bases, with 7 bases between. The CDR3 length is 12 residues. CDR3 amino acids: CASSFRPNEQFF. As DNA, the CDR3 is TGTGCCAGCAGCTTTAGGCCGAATGAGCAGTTCTTC.

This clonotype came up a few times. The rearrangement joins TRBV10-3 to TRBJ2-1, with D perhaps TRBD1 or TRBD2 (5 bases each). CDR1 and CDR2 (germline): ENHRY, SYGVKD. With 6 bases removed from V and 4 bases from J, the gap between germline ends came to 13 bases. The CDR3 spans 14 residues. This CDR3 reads CAIRGDGFYNEQFF. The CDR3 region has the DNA TGTGCCATCAGGGGGGACGGATTTTACAATGAGCAGTTCTTC.

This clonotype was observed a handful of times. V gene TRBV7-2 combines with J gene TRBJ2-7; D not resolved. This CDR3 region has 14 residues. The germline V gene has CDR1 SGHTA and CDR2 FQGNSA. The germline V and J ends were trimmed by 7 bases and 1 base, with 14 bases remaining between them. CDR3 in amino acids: CASTGSGSSYEQYF. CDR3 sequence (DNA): TGTGCCAGCACCGGCTCCGGATCGTCCTACGAGCAGTACTTC.

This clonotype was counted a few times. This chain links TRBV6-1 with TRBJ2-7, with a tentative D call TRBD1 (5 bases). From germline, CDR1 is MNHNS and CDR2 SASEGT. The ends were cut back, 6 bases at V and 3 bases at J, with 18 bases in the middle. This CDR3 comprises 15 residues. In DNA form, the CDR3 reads TGTGCCAGCAGACCCGTCGTGGGGCCGGGCTACGAGCAGTACTTC. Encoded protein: CASRPVVGPGYEQYF.

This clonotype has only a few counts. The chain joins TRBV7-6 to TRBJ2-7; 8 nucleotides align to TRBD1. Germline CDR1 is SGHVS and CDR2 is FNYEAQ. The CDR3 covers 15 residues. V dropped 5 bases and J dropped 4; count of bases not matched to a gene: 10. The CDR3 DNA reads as TGTGCCAGCAGCCCAGGACAGGGAAAAAGGTACGAGCAGTACTTC. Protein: CASSPGQGKRYEQYF.

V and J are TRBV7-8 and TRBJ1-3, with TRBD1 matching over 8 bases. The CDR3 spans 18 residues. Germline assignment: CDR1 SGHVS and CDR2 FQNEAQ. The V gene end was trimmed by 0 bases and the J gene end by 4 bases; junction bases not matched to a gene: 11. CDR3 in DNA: TGTGCCAGCAGCTTAGCGGGGGGTCAGGGGGCAGCCGGAAACACCATATATTTT. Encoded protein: CASSLAGGQGAAGNTIYF.

The DNA of the CDR3 is TGTGCCAGCTCACTCTGGGGACTAGCGGGGGGGCATCCTGAGCAGTTCTTC. Its protein is CASSLWGLAGGHPEQFF. The genes are TRBV6-1 and TRBJ2-1, with 16 bases identical to TRBD2. The CDR3 spans 17 residues. The V segment lost 8 bases and the J segment 9 bases; nucleotides outside the gene matches: 13. The germline gives CDR1 MNHNS, CDR2 SASEGT.

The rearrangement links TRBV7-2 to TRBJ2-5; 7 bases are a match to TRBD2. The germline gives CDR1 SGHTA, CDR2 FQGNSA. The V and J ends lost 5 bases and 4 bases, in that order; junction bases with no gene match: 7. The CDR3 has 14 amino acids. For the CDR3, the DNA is TGTGCCAGCAGCCCTCCGGGGGGTAGAGAGACCCAGTACTTC. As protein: CASSPPGGRETQYF.

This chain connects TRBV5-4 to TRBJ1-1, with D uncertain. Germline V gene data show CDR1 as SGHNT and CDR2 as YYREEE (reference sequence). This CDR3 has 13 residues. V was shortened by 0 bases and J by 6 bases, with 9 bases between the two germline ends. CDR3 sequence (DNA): TGTGCCAGCAGCTTGGGTGGGGAGCCTGAAGCTTTCTTT. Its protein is CASSLGGEPEAFF. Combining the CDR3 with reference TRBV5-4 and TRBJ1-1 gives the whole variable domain ETGVTQSPTHLIKTRGQQVTLRCSSQSGHNTVSWYQQALGQGPQFIFQYYREEENGRGNFPPRFSGLQFPNYSSELNVNALELDDSALYLCASSLGGEPEAFFGQGTRLTVV.

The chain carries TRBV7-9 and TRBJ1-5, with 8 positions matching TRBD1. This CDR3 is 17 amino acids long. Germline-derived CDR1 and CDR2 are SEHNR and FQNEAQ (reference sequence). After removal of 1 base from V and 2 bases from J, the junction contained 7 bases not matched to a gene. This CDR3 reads CASSLGGTGLGNQPQHF. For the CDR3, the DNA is TGTGCCAGCAGCTTAGGGGGGACAGGTTTGGGCAATCAGCCCCAGCATTTT.

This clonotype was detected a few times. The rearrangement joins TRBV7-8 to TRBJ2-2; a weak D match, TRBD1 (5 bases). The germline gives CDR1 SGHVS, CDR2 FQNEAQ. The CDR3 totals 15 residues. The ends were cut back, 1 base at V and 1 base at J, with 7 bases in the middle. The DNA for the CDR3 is TGTGCCAGCAGCTTAGGGCAGGGGAACACCGGGGAGCTGTTTTTT. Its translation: CASSLGQGNTGELFF.

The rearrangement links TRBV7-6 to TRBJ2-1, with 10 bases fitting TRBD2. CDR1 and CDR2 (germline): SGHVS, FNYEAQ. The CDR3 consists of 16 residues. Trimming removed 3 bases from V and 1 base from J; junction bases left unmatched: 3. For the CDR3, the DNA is TGTGCCAGCAGCTTGGCTAGCGGGGGTTCCTACAATGAGCAGTTCTTC. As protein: CASSLASGGSYNEQFF.

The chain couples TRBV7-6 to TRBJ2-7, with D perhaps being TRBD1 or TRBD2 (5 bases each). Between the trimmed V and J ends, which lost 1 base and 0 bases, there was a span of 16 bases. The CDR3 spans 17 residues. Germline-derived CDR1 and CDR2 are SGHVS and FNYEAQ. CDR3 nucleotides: TGTGCCAGCAGCTTAGGTGCCCCCGTGGGGGTCTCCTACGAGCAGTACTTC. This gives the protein CASSLGAPVGVSYEQYF. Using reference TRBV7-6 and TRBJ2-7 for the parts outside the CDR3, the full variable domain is GAGVSQSPRYKVTKRGQDVALRCDPISGHVSLYWYRQALGQGPEFLTYFNYEAQQDKSGLPNDRFSAERPEGSISTLTIQRTEQRDSAMYRCASSLGAPVGVSYEQYFGPGTRLTVT.

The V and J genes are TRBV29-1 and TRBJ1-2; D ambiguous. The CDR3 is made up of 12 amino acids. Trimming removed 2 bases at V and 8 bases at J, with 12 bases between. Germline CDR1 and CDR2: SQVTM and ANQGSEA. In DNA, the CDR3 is TGCAGCGTTGAAATAAGGGCACGGGGCTACACCTTC. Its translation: CSVEIRARGYTF.

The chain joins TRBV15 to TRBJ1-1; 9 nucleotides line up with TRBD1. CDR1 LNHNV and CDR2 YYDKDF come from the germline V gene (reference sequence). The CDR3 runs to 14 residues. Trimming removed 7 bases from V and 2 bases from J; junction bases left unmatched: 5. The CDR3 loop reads CATKTDRGNTEAFF. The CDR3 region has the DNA TGTGCCACCAAGACGGACAGGGGAAACACTGAAGCTTTCTTT.

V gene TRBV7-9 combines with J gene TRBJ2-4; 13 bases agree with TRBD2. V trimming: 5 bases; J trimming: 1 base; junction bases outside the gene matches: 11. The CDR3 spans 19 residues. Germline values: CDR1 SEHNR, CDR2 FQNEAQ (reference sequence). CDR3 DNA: TGTGCCAGCAGCGCAGCGACTAGCGGGGGGATCCACGCCAAAAACATTCAGTACTTC. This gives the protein CASSAATSGGIHAKNIQYF.

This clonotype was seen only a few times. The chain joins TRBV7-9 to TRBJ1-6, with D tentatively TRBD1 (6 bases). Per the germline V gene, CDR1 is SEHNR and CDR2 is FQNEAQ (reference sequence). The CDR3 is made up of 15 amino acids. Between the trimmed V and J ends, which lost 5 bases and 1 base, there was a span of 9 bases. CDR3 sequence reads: CASSETGSYNSPLHF. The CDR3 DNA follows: TGTGCCAGCAGCGAAACAGGGTCCTATAATTCACCCCTCCACTTT.

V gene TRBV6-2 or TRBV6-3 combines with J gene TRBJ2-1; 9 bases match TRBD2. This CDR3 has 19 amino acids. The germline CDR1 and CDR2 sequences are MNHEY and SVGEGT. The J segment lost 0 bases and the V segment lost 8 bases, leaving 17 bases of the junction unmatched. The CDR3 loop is CASETSGGGELSSYNEQFF. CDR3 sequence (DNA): TGTGCCAGCGAGACTAGCGGAGGGGGGGAGCTGAGCTCCTACAATGAGCAGTTCTTC.

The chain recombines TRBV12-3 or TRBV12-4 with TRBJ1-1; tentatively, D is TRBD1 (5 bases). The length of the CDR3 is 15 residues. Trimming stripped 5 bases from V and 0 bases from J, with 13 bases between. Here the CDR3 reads CASSPPGQMNTEAFF. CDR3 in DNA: TGTGCCAGCAGTCCACCGGGGCAGATGAACACTGAAGCTTTCTTT.

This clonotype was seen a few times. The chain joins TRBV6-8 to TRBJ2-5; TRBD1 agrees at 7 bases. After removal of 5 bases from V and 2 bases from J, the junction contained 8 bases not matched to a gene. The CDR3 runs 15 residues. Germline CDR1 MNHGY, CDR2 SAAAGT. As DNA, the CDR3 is TGTGCCAGCAGTGCTGGACAGGCACTGCAAGAGACCCAGTACTTC. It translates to CASSAGQALQETQYF.

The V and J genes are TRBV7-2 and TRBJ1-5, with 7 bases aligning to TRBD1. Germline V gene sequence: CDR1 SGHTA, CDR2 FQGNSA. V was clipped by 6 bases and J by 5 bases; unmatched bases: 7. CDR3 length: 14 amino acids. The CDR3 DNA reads TGTGCCAGCAGTTCCGGGACAGATTATCAGCCCCAGCATTTT. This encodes CASSSGTDYQPQHF.

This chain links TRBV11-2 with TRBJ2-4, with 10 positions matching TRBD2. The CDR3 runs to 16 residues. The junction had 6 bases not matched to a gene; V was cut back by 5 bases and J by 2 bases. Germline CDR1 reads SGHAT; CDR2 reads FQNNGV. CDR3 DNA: TGTGCCAGCAGCGTCAGCGGGGGGGCCACCAAAAACATTCAGTACTTC. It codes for CASSVSGGATKNIQYF.

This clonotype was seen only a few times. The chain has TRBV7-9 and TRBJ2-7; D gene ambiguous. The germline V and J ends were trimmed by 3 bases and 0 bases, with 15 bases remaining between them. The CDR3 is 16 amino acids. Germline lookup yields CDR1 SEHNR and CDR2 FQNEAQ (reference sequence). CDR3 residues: CASSLAAGPPSYEQYF. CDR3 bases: TGTGCCAGCAGCTTGGCCGCAGGACCTCCCTCCTACGAGCAGTACTTC.

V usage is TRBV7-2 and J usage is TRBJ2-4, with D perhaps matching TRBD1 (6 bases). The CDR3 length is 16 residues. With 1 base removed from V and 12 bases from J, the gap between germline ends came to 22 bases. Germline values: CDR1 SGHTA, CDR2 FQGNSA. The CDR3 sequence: CASSLVSSGVDGSQYF. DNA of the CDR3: TGTGCCAGCAGCTTAGTAAGCTCAGGGGTAGATGGCAGTCAGTACTTC.

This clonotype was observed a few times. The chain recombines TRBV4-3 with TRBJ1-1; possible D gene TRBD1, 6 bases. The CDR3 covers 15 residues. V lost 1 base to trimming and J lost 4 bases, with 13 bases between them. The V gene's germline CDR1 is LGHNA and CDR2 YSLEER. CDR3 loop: CASSQGPGVGTEAFF. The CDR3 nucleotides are TGCGCCAGCAGCCAAGGCCCAGGGGTGGGCACTGAAGCTTTCTTT.